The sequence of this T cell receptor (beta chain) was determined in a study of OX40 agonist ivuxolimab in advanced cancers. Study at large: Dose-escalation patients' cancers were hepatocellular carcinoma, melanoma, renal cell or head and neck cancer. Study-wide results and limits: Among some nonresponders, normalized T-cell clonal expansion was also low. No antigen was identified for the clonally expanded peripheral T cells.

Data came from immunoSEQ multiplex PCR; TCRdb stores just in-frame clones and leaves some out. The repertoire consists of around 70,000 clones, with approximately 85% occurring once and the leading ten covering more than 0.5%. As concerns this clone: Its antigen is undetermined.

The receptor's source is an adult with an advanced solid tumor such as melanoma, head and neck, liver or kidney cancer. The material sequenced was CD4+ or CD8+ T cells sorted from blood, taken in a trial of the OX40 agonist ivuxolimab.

CDR3 residues: CASSVKQGSNYGYTF. CDR3 nucleotide sequence: TGTGCCAGTAGTGTAAAACAGGGATCTAACTATGGCTACACCTTC. V usage is TRBV19 and J usage is TRBJ1-2, with D tentatively TRBD1 (6 bases). The germline V gene encodes CDR1 LNHDA and CDR2 SQIVND (reference sequence). V was cut by 5 bases and J by 0 bases, with 13 bases left in between. The CDR3 totals 15 residues.